These 20 T cell receptor beta chains were sequenced from one sample in a study of blood T cell repertoires in COVID-19. TCRdb's table, derived via immunoSEQ multiplex PCR, lists solely in-frame clones and lacks some. There are about 300,000 clones in the sample; about 87% occur only once, and 1.6% lies in the top ten. Material for sequencing was peripheral blood. These receptors came from a woman in her thirties with COVID-19, enrolled during active disease.

The rearrangement joins TRBV5-8 to TRBJ1-5; D remains ambiguous. In germline, CDR1 is SGHTS, CDR2 YDEGEE. V lost 3 bases and J lost 11, with 9 bases in between. This CDR3 contains 11 residues. Here the CDR3 reads CASSSSVSQHF. CDR3 nucleotide sequence: TGTGCCAGCAGCTCCAGTGTGTCCCAGCATTTT.

The chain is built from TRBV6-5 and TRBJ2-5, with TRBD1 matching 10 bases. From germline, CDR1 is MNHEY and CDR2 SVGAGI. The length of the CDR3 is 14 residues. V lost 7 bases and J lost 6; bases outside the gene matches: 8. CDR3 DNA sequence: TGTGCCAGCAAGCGACAGGGGGCCGGGAAGACCCAGTACTTC. As protein: CASKRQGAGKTQYF.

Notes on this clone: The sample has other DNA sequences that encode this CDR3 too. J is TRBJ1-5 and V is TRBV11-3; D gene uncertain. The CDR3 runs 13 residues. Trimming shortened V by 3 bases and J by 4 bases, and 7 bases separated the two germline ends. The germline V gene has CDR1 SGHNT and CDR2 YENEEA. CDR3 nucleotides: TGTGCCAGCAGCTTGGGCAGGAATCAGCCCCAGCATTTT. Translating it yields CASSLGRNQPQHF. The variable domain in full, with the rest retrieved from reference TRBV11-3 and TRBJ1-5, is EAGVVQSPRYKIIEKKQPVAFWCNPISGHNTLYWYLQNLGQGPELLIRYENEEAVDDSQLPKDRFSAERLKGVDSTLKIQPAELGDSAVYLCASSLGRNQPQHFGDGTRLSIL.

This chain uses TRBV3-1 (or the pseudogene TRBV3-2) with TRBJ1-2, with D tentatively TRBD1 (5 bases). V lost 0 bases to trimming and J lost 0 bases, with 11 bases between them. This CDR3 comprises 16 residues. CDR1 is LGHDT, CDR2 YNNKEL, per germline (reference sequence). The CDR3: CASSQDLGAANYGYTF. The CDR3 region has the DNA TGTGCCAGCAGCCAAGATCTAGGGGCAGCTAACTATGGCTACACCTTC.

DNA for the CDR3: TGTGCCAGCAGCTTCTCACGGACATTTACCGCAACTAATGAAAAACTGTTTTTT. Amino acid sequence: CASSFSRTFTATNEKLFF. The chain recombines TRBV7-9 with TRBJ1-4; tentatively, D is TRBD1 (5 bases). Trimming removed 3 bases from V and 0 bases from J, with 17 bases in between. The CDR3 loop spans 18 amino acids. CDR1 is SEHNR, CDR2 FQNEAQ, per germline (reference sequence).

V is TRBV5-1 and J is TRBJ2-3; 7 bases are a match to TRBD2. Germline values: CDR1 SGHRS, CDR2 YFSETQ. The CDR3 covers 13 residues. V was pared by 4 bases and J by 2 bases, with 1 base of the junction left unmatched. The CDR3 sequence: CASSGGDTDTQYF. The CDR3 DNA follows: TGCGCCAGCAGCGGGGGGGACACAGATACGCAGTATTTT.

As regards this clone: This specimen includes other DNA sequences encoding the same CDR3. The gene calls are TRBV19 and TRBJ2-1; 8 positions match TRBD2. CDR3 length: 15 amino acids. The ends lost 3 bases at V and 1 base at J; junction bases unmatched: 2. Germline CDR1 is LNHDA and CDR2 is SQIVND (reference sequence). The CDR3 DNA follows: TGTGCCAGTAGTATCGGCGGGGGGTCCTACAATGAGCAGTTCTTC. Its translation: CASSIGGGSYNEQFF.

CDR3: CASSLGEMETQYF. The CDR3 DNA follows: TGTGCCAGCAGCTTAGGAGAGATGGAGACCCAGTACTTC. The J gene is TRBJ2-5, the V gene TRBV7-6; D is unclear. Germline CDR1 is SGHVS and CDR2 is FNYEAQ. The CDR3 contains 13 residues. Trimming removed 1 base at V and 5 bases at J, with 8 bases between.

This sequence joins TRBV3-1 (or the pseudogene TRBV3-2) and TRBJ1-5; the match to TRBD1 covers 7 bases. This CDR3 has 13 residues. Per the germline V gene, CDR1 is LGHDT and CDR2 is YNNKEL (reference sequence). J lost 4 bases, V lost 3 bases, and 0 bases had no gene match. DNA for the CDR3: TGTGCCAGCAGCCAGGGACAGAATCAGCCCCAGCATTTT. This gives the protein CASSQGQNQPQHF.

The chain is built from TRBV4-2 and TRBJ2-1, with 7 positions matching TRBD2. The V and J ends lost 3 bases and 5 bases, in that order; junction bases with no gene match: 13. Germline loops: CDR1 LGHNA, CDR2 YNFKEQ. The CDR3 is made up of 17 amino acids. Here the CDR3 reads CASSQAYGVAGNNEQFF. The DNA for the CDR3 is TGTGCCAGCAGCCAGGCCTATGGGGTAGCGGGTAACAATGAGCAGTTCTTC.

The chain carries TRBV4-1 and TRBJ1-4; maybe TRBD1 (5 bases). V was clipped by 0 bases and J by 7 bases, with 12 bases between them. Germline-derived CDR1 and CDR2 are MGHRA and YSYEKL. CDR3 length: 15 residues. CDR3 sequence reads: CASSQDRTQVEKLFF. The CDR3 DNA follows: TGCGCCAGCAGCCAAGACAGGACACAGGTTGAAAAACTGTTTTTT.

This chain uses TRBV7-6 with TRBJ2-7, with 8 bases fitting TRBD2. Germline V CDR1 and CDR2: SGHVS, FNYEAQ. The CDR3 covers 16 residues. Trimming cost V 5 bases and J 3 bases; bases outside gene matches: 12. DNA of the CDR3: TGTGCCAGCAGCCCAACCCGAGCGGGGGCGAACTACGAGCAGTACTTC. Translating it yields CASSPTRAGANYEQYF.

This clone has only one observation. The chain has TRBV24-1 and TRBJ1-5; D call uncertain. Looked up from germline, CDR1 is KGHDR and CDR2 is SFDVKD. The V gene lost 2 bases and the J gene lost 5 bases, with 3 bases spanning the gap. The CDR3 is 12 amino acids. CDR3 residues: CATSDSDQPQHF. CDR3 coding DNA: TGTGCCACCAGTGATTCAGATCAGCCCCAGCATTTT.

The CDR3 spells CASSQGAGQGSPLHF. CDR3 bases: TGTGCCAGCAGCCAAGGCGCGGGGCAGGGTTCACCCCTCCACTTT. The chain is built from TRBV3-1 (or the pseudogene TRBV3-2) and TRBJ1-6, with D maybe TRBD1 (5 bases). Germline V CDR1 and CDR2: LGHDT, YNNKEL (reference sequence). The CDR3 totals 15 residues. V was pared by 1 base and J by 9 bases, with 13 bases between.

The chain employs TRBV3-1 (or the pseudogene TRBV3-2) and TRBJ1-6; TRBD1 matches at 7 bases. Germline loops: CDR1 LGHDT, CDR2 YNNKEL (reference sequence). The CDR3 length is 14 residues. The V segment lost 4 bases and the J segment 5 bases; nucleotides outside the gene matches: 2. CDR3 in amino acids: CASSLGQNNSPLHF. CDR3 DNA: TGTGCCAGCAGCCTGGGACAGAATAATTCACCCCTCCACTTT.

CDR3 bases: TGTGCCAGCAGTCTTACGGACAGAGAGCAGTTCTTC. Its translation: CASSLTDREQFF. V and J are TRBV28 and TRBJ2-1, with TRBD1 as a possible D gene (6 bases). CDR3 length equals 12 residues. Trimming left V 5 bases short and J 10 bases short, with 12 bases between. CDR1 is MDHEN, CDR2 SYDVKM, per germline.

The genes are TRBV5-6 and TRBJ1-2, with TRBD1 identical over 10 bases. The V and J ends lost 0 bases and 6 bases, in that order; junction bases with no gene match: 5. This CDR3 comprises 15 residues. Germline CDR1 reads SGHDT; CDR2 reads YYEEEE. CDR3 region: CASSLGRQGANGYTF. The CDR3 nucleotides read TGTGCCAGCAGCTTGGGCCGACAGGGGGCAAATGGCTACACCTTC.

The rearrangement uses TRBV7-9 and TRBJ1-3; no reliable D call. The ends were cut back, 7 bases at V and 4 bases at J, with 14 bases in the middle. CDR3 length: 14 amino acids. Germline V gene data show CDR1 as SEHNR and CDR2 as FQNEAQ (reference sequence). As DNA, the CDR3 is TGTGCCAGCACCTCAGGCCTAATGGGAAACACCATATATTTT. Protein sequence: CASTSGLMGNTIYF.

The rearrangement uses TRBV13 and TRBJ1-2, with D perhaps TRBD1 (5 bases). CDR3 length: 14 amino acids. Germline V gene lookup returns CDR1 PRHDT and CDR2 FYEKMQ (reference sequence). Deletions cut 4 bases from V and 4 bases from J, with 13 bases between. CDR3 sequence (DNA): TGTGCCAGCAGCTCGTTACAGGAGCTCTATGGCTACACCTTC. This encodes CASSSLQELYGYTF.

This sequence joins TRBV3-1 (or the pseudogene TRBV3-2) and TRBJ1-2; D gene ambiguous. V gave up 4 bases and J gave up 0 bases, with 15 bases separating them. The CDR3 has 16 amino acids. Looked up from germline, CDR1 is LGHDT and CDR2 is YNNKEL (reference sequence). CDR3 in amino acids: CASSRTGSATNYGYTF. DNA for the CDR3: TGTGCCAGCAGCCGAACGGGTTCGGCCACTAACTATGGCTACACCTTC.